Listed below are T cell receptor beta chains from one sample, sequenced in a study of cytomegalovirus exposure and HLA in healthy donors. Sequenced by immunoSEQ multiplex PCR; TCRdb stores in-frame clones only, minus some. The sample yields about 140,000 clones, 80% seen once. The sequenced material came from PBMCs. Receptor source: a male donor in good health and CMV-seropositive. Each CDR3 is given without its conserved first and last residue.

>13|TRBV28
ASSPTGSSYNEQF
>13|TRBV5-1
ASSLQRGDQETQY
>12|TRBV5-6
ASSLGGDGEKLF
>14|TRBV2
ASSEAHGDYYYGYT
>12|TRBV27
ASSLSTLAGEQF
>13|TRBV2
ASRKEGLSNQPQH
>16|TRBV5-6
ASSLGGQVMWGTDTQY
>11|TRBV5-4
ASSLGQGNEQY
>13|TRBV19
ASSPAGWTNEKLF
>14|TRBV15
ATSRPLGLGGDTQY
>11|TRBV9
ASSNEGNQPQH
>12|TRBV7-7
ASRRDSMTGELF
>13|TRBV7-8
ASRFNRGGVGEAF
>13|TRBV7-9
ASSLGGTDGNTIY
>11|TRBV30
AWSENVGREAF
>11|TRBV6-4
ASSEAGAGELF
>12|TRBV6-1
ASSERRQNTEAF
>10|TRBV7-9
ASSSTGDEQY
>12|TRBV19
ASSMRGGVGEQY
>12|TRBV5-6
ASSFRGSNQPQH
>16|TRBV10-1
ASSPETLKQKSQETQY
>11|TRBV27
ANHPDSFYGYT
>12|TRBV18
ASSPFNRAGEQY
>11|TRBV19
ASRQGSVTEAF
>10|TRBV29-1
SGSDRDYGYT
>13|TRBV28
ASSYSQGAKRGYT
>11|TRBV7-9
ASTTGGGQPQH